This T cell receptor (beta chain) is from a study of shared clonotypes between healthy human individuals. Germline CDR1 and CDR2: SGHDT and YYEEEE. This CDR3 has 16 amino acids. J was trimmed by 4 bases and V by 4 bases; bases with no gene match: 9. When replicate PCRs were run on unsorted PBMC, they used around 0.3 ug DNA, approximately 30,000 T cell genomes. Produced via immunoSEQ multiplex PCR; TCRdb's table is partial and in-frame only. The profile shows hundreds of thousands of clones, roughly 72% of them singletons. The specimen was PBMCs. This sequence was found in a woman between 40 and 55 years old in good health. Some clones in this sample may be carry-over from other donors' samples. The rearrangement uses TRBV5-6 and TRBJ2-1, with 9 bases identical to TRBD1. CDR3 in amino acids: CASSAPGTGIYNEQFF. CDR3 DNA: TGTGCCAGCAGCGCCCCCGGGACAGGGATATACAATGAGCAGTTCTTC. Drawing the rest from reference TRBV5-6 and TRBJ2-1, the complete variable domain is DAGVTQSPTHLIKTRGQQVTLRCSPKSGHDTVSWYQQALGQGPQFIFQYYEEEERQRGNFPDRFSGHQFPNYSSELNVNALLLGDSALYLCASSAPGTGIYNEQFFGPGTRLTVL.